The 11 T cell receptor beta chains listed next were all sequenced from one sample in a study of beta chain features in type 1 diabetes. Expressed TCRB transcripts were sequenced because the entire RNA isolate underwent reverse transcription. Using immunoSEQ multiplex PCR, the repertoire was profiled, and TCRdb retains in-frame clones only, with some absent. Seen here are about 900,000 clones, 15% to 20% observed once, and the top ten hold about 0.02%. The sequenced sample consisted of naive CD4+ T cells from blood. These TCRs come from a woman aged 18-29 years in good health.

The chain combines TRBV2 with TRBJ2-5, with unresolved D. This CDR3 spans 12 amino acids. Germline loops: CDR1 SNHLY, CDR2 FYNNEI. Trimming left V 7 bases short and J 4 bases short, with 10 bases between. CDR3 region: CASTTTLETQYF. Here the CDR3 DNA reads TGTGCCAGCACTACTACGTTAGAGACCCAGTACTTC.

The CDR3 DNA sequence: TGTGCCAGCAGCTTGAAAACAGGGGACACTGAAGCTTTCTTT. Its translation is CASSLKTGDTEAFF. V is TRBV5-4 and J is TRBJ1-1; TRBD1 matches at 7 bases. Per germline, CDR1 SGHNT and CDR2 YYREEE (reference sequence). V dropped 1 base and J dropped 3; count of bases not matched to a gene: 3. The CDR3 runs to 14 residues.

The DNA of the CDR3 is TGTGCCAGCAGCTTAGAACAGGGCAATCAGCCCCAGCATTTT. Translation gives CASSLEQGNQPQHF. This chain connects TRBV7-6 to TRBJ1-5; weak D call: TRBD1 (5 bases). The CDR3 extends over 14 amino acids. V lost 1 base and J 2 bases, leaving 6 bases between the germline ends. Germline V CDR1 and CDR2: SGHVS, FNYEAQ.

This clone has a handful of counts. The junction does not match germline at one end; this may be a read error. In DNA form, the CDR3 reads TGTGCCACCAGCAAGGACAGGCGAAGCTTCCTCTATCGCTACACCTTC. Protein: CATSKDRRSFLYRYTF. J is TRBJ1-2 and V is TRBV15; 7 nucleotides agree with TRBD1. The germline V gene encodes CDR1 LNHNV and CDR2 YYDKDF (reference sequence). The CDR3 sequence is 16 residues long.

This clone was seen only a few times. The chain links TRBV27 to TRBJ2-7, with 10 bases that match TRBD1. CDR1 is MNHEY, CDR2 SMNVEV, per germline (reference sequence). V shed 3 bases, J shed 0 bases, and the junction held 8 bases outside the gene matches. There are 17 residues in the CDR3. DNA for the CDR3: TGTGCCAGCAGTTTCGCCGGGACAGGGGTCCCCTCCTACGAGCAGTACTTC. Residues: CASSFAGTGVPSYEQYF.

The chain couples TRBV7-3 to TRBJ1-2; D gene unclear. The CDR3 runs to 16 residues. Trimming left V 3 bases short and J 0 bases short, with 14 bases between. Germline loops: CDR1 SGHTA, CDR2 FQGTGA. The CDR3 region has the DNA TGTGCCAGCAGCTTTCTGTTCAGCGGTACTAACTATGGCTACACCTTC. It is translated as CASSFLFSGTNYGYTF.

A note on this clone: Other DNA sequences in this sample translate to the same CDR3. The chain links TRBV4-3 to TRBJ2-2, with D maybe TRBD2 (5 bases). V dropped 1 base and J dropped 5 bases, with 14 bases sitting between them. The CDR3 is 16 residues long. Germline assignment: CDR1 LGHNA and CDR2 YSLEER. The CDR3 is CASSQGREGRTGELFF. The DNA of the CDR3 is TGCGCCAGCAGCCAAGGACGGGAAGGGCGGACCGGGGAGCTGTTTTTT.

The chain recombines TRBV4-2 with TRBJ2-1; no firm D call. The CDR3 runs to 13 residues. V was trimmed by 0 bases and J by 15 bases, leaving 15 bases between them. Germline V lookup: CDR1 LGHNA, CDR2 YNFKEQ. CDR3 sequence (DNA): TGTGCCAGCAGCCAAGATTCCCCCGATCTGGGGTTCTTC. It yields the protein CASSQDSPDLGFF.

The V call is TRBV5-1, the J call TRBJ2-5, with TRBD1 matching over 7 bases. This CDR3 comprises 23 residues. In germline, CDR1 is SGHRS, CDR2 YFSETQ. V lost 3 bases and J lost 0; bases outside the gene matches: 29. The CDR3 reads CASSSFGGDSRGLPPRDQETQYF. As DNA, the CDR3 is TGCGCCAGCAGCTCCTTCGGTGGGGACAGCCGAGGCCTACCCCCGCGGGACCAAGAGACCCAGTACTTC.

The chain combines TRBV29-1 with TRBJ2-7, with a possible D match to TRBD2 (5 bases). Deletions cut 4 bases from V and 2 bases from J, with 12 bases between. Germline CDR1 and CDR2: SQVTM and ANQGSEA. This CDR3 spans 13 amino acids. DNA for the CDR3: TGCAGCGTTGTATTCAGCGGAACCTACGAGCAGTACTTC. As protein: CSVVFSGTYEQYF.

The sample holds a few counts of this clone. This sample includes further DNA sequences coding for the same CDR3. V usage is TRBV28 and J usage is TRBJ2-7; TRBD2 agrees at 8 bases. Germline V gene lookup returns CDR1 MDHEN and CDR2 SYDVKM. The V segment lost 8 bases and the J segment 0 bases; nucleotides outside the gene matches: 0. This CDR3 has 12 amino acids. CDR3 region: CASGTSSYEQYF. In DNA, the CDR3 is TGTGCCAGCGGGACTAGCTCCTACGAGCAGTACTTC.